This entry concerns a single T cell receptor beta chain. Libraries were prepared by immunoSEQ multiplex PCR; TCRdb keeps only in-frame clonotypes and omits some of them. The sample records over 15,000 clones, 82% being singletons. This sample is part of a study of blood T cell repertoires in COVID-19. The CDR3 extends over 15 amino acids. V was shortened by 2 bases and J by 7 bases, with 14 bases between the two germline ends. Germline CDR1 MGHDK, CDR2 SYGVNS. The rearrangement uses TRBV25-1 and TRBJ1-4, with a possible D match to TRBD1 (6 bases). The sequenced material came from peripheral blood. This clonotype was sampled from a human donor in a cohort sampled during active COVID-19. The CDR3 is CASSETTGRAEKLFF. CDR3 sequence (DNA): TGTGCCAGCAGTGAAACCACAGGGAGAGCTGAAAAACTGTTTTTT. Complete variable domain (other parts from reference TRBV25-1 and TRBJ1-4): EADIYQTPRYLVIGTGKKITLECSQTMGHDKMYWYQQDPGMELHLIHYSYGVNSTEKGDLSSESTVSRIRTEHFPLTLESARPSHTSQYLCASSETTGRAEKLFFGSGTQLSVL.